The 29 T cell receptor beta chains below come from one sample, sequenced in a study of T cell responses to AZD1222 COVID-19 vaccine (dated by TCRdb to the early 2020s). Libraries came from the immunoSEQ multiplex PCR assay. The source is immuneACCESS, and TCRdb retained only in-frame sequences with V and J called. Part of the clones is not carried over; for the studies checked, unresolved V genes explain less than half of this, and the remainder is unexplained. This sample gives 100,000 to 150,000 clones in total; about 90% of them show up just once. The ten most abundant clones make up approximately 1% of the sample. Read against the paper, the sample's time point label means: baseline before first vaccination. This specimen consisted of peripheral blood, obtained on day 0 of AZD1222 vaccination. Receptors originate from an adult in good health.

The chain joins TRBV19 to TRBJ2-7; TRBD1 might be the D (6 bases). The V gene lost 1 base and the J gene lost 3 bases, with 13 bases spanning the gap. From germline, CDR1 is LNHDA and CDR2 SQIVND (reference sequence). The CDR3 is made up of 15 amino acids. The CDR3 coding sequence is TGTGCCAGTAGTATAGGAACAGGGTGGCTCTACGAGCAGTACTTC. Translated: CASSIGTGWLYEQYF.

The J gene is TRBJ2-1, the V gene TRBV14, with D tentatively TRBD2 (6 bases). The CDR3 has 16 amino acids. Trimming pared 2 bases from V and 3 bases from J, leaving 14 bases between. CDR1 and CDR2 (germline): SGHDN, FVKESK. The CDR3 loop reads CASSQLTSLYYNEQFF. The CDR3, as DNA: TGTGCCAGCAGCCAATTGACTAGTCTGTACTACAATGAGCAGTTCTTC.

This chain connects TRBV5-8 to TRBJ2-5; TRBD1 matches 8 bases. The CDR3 runs to 15 residues. Germline CDR1 is SGHTS and CDR2 is YDEGEE. V lost 1 base and J lost 4; bases outside the gene matches: 6. The CDR3 region is CASSLQGASRETQYF. As DNA, the CDR3 is TGTGCCAGCAGCTTGCAGGGGGCGTCTCGAGAGACCCAGTACTTC.

This chain uses TRBV6-5 with TRBJ2-7; TRBD1 might be the D (5 bases). Germline CDR1 reads MNHEY; CDR2 reads SVGAGI. Trimming took off 7 bases at V and 0 bases at J, with 16 bases between the two ends. CDR3 length: 15 residues. The CDR3 region is CASNSRQGGSYEQYF. CDR3 coding DNA: TGTGCCAGCAACTCCCGGCAGGGCGGCTCCTACGAGCAGTACTTC.

The chain uses TRBV18 and TRBJ1-1; no clear D. The germline V gene has CDR1 KGHSH and CDR2 LQKENI. Deletions cut 2 bases from V and 8 bases from J, with 9 bases between. The CDR3 extends over 12 amino acids. For the CDR3, the DNA is TGTGCCAGCTCACCAGGAACGTGGGAAGCTTTCTTT. Protein product: CASSPGTWEAFF.

The V call is TRBV5-1, the J call TRBJ1-5; possible D gene TRBD1, 6 bases. Germline V gene lookup returns CDR1 SGHRS and CDR2 YFSETQ. The CDR3 spans 15 residues. Trimming took 0 bases from V and 6 from J, leaving 13 bases between them. CDR3 amino acids: CASSLAPGDGQPQHF. The CDR3 coding sequence is TGCGCCAGCAGCTTGGCACCAGGGGACGGTCAGCCCCAGCATTTT.

The chain has TRBV2 and TRBJ1-5; the D is unclear. In germline, CDR1 is SNHLY, CDR2 FYNNEI. V gave up 6 bases and J gave up 5 bases, with 11 bases separating them. This CDR3 contains 13 residues. CDR3 region: CASSSEGHQPQHF. The CDR3 bases are TGTGCCAGCAGCTCGGAGGGCCATCAGCCCCAGCATTTT.

The chain carries TRBV4-1 and TRBJ1-2; possibly TRBD1 for D (6 bases). CDR1 is MGHRA and CDR2 is YSYEKL in the germline V gene. CDR3 length: 13 residues. Trimming stripped 0 bases from V and 7 bases from J, with 9 bases between. The CDR3, as DNA: TGCGCCAGCAGCCAAGAGGGGGCAGGTGGCTACACCTTC. Its protein is CASSQEGAGGYTF.

This clone appeared a single time. This chain joins TRBV19 and TRBJ2-7, with D unresolved. CDR3 size: 14 residues. Per the germline V gene, CDR1 is LNHDA and CDR2 is SQIVND (reference sequence). V shed 3 bases and J shed 7 bases, with 16 bases lying between them. CDR3: CASSIRALALEQYF. In DNA, the CDR3 is TGTGCCAGTAGTATTAGGGCATTAGCCCTGGAGCAGTACTTC.

V usage is TRBV6-5 and J usage is TRBJ2-1; D not resolved. Trimming removed 2 bases from V and 7 bases from J, with 18 bases in between. The CDR3 extends over 16 amino acids. The germline gives CDR1 MNHEY, CDR2 SVGAGI. CDR3 DNA sequence: TGTGCCAGCAGTTACGCGGCCACGGGTTTTCCAAATGAGCAGTTCTTC. Translation: CASSYAATGFPNEQFF.

The V call is TRBV3-1 (or the pseudogene TRBV3-2), the J call TRBJ1-3; unclear D gene. Looked up from germline, CDR1 is LGHDT and CDR2 is YNNKEL (reference sequence). The CDR3 has 17 residues. The germline V and J ends were trimmed by 1 base and 0 bases, with 13 bases remaining between them. The CDR3 coding sequence is TGTGCCAGCAGCCAAGGCGTCGGATTATTCTCTGGAAACACCATATATTTT. It specifies CASSQGVGLFSGNTIYF.

Worth noting for this clone: The junction departs from the called germline gene at one end, perhaps through a read error. This chain links TRBV18 with TRBJ2-5; the D gene is possibly TRBD1 (5 bases). The CDR3 is 15 residues long. Germline CDR1 reads KGHSH; CDR2 reads LQKENI. DNA for the CDR3: TGTGCCACCTCAGGAAGCCAGGGATGGGGAGAGACCCAGTACTTC. Protein product: CATSGSQGWGETQYF.

This chain links TRBV6-5 with TRBJ1-1; D ambiguous. The CDR3 spans 14 residues. The germline gives CDR1 MNHEY, CDR2 SVGAGI. Trimming cost V 6 bases and J 0 bases, with 11 bases left between them. The DNA of the CDR3 is TGTGCCAGCAGGGTTGGAGACATGAACACTGAAGCTTTCTTT. Protein sequence: CASRVGDMNTEAFF.

This chain uses TRBV7-2 with TRBJ2-5; D may be TRBD2 (6 bases). This CDR3 has 13 amino acids. Per germline, CDR1 SGHTA and CDR2 FQGNSA. The V end lost 5 bases, the J end lost 2 bases, and 9 bases lay between the germline ends. The CDR3 DNA sequence: TGTGCCAGCAGCCCCGGGACTCAAGAGACCCAGTACTTC. It yields the protein CASSPGTQETQYF.

The chain couples TRBV7-8 to TRBJ1-5; the D is unclear. Trimming shortened V by 5 bases and J by 3 bases, and 11 bases separated the two germline ends. CDR3 length equals 14 residues. Germline CDR1 and CDR2: SGHVS and FQNEAQ. CDR3 in amino acids: CASSPPGYNQPQHF. Here the CDR3 DNA reads TGTGCCAGCAGCCCGCCCGGATACAATCAGCCCCAGCATTTT.

V and J are TRBV7-3 and TRBJ2-3; 8 bases map to TRBD1. V lost 5 bases, J lost 6 bases, and 13 bases stayed unmatched. CDR3 size: 16 residues. Germline V gene data show CDR1 as SGHTA and CDR2 as FQGTGA. The CDR3 loop reads CASSQHGTGVGDTQYF. The CDR3 DNA is TGTGCCAGCAGCCAGCACGGGACAGGTGTCGGGGATACGCAGTATTTT.

CDR3 coding DNA: TGTGCCAGCTCACCGCAAAACAATCAGCCCCAGCATTTT. It is translated as CASSPQNNQPQHF. This rearrangement joins TRBV18 to TRBJ1-5, with D uncertain. V was clipped by 3 bases and J by 3 bases, with 6 bases between them. Germline V gene lookup returns CDR1 KGHSH and CDR2 LQKENI. The CDR3 extends over 13 amino acids.

The rearrangement links TRBV4-2 to TRBJ1-2; unclear D gene. CDR3 length: 13 residues. The V gene lost 1 base and the J gene lost 6 bases, with 9 bases spanning the gap. The V gene's germline CDR1 is LGHNA and CDR2 YNFKEQ. The DNA of the CDR3 is TGTGCCAGCAGCCAAGGGGGAAACGATGGCTACACCTTC. Protein product: CASSQGGNDGYTF.

The CDR3 DNA reads as TGTGCCAGTAGTATAGGGACAGGGCCTCAGCCCCAGCATTTT. Protein sequence: CASSIGTGPQPQHF. This chain joins TRBV19 and TRBJ1-5; 8 nucleotides align to TRBD1. The V and J ends lost 1 base and 6 bases, in that order; junction bases with no gene match: 2. Germline values: CDR1 LNHDA, CDR2 SQIVND (reference sequence). The length of the CDR3 is 14 residues.

The chain is built from TRBV19 and TRBJ1-5; perhaps TRBD1 as D (6 bases). The CDR3 is made up of 14 amino acids. The ends were cut back, 7 bases at V and 3 bases at J, with 13 bases in the middle. The V gene's germline CDR1 is LNHDA and CDR2 SQIVND (reference sequence). CDR3 protein: CASTVQGSNQPQHF. Here the CDR3 DNA reads TGTGCCAGTACGGTGCAGGGGTCCAATCAGCCCCAGCATTTT.

The CDR3 DNA sequence: TGCGCCAGCAGCTTGGGGGGGACAGCGAACACTGAAGCTTTCTTT. The encoded protein is CASSLGGTANTEAFF. The chain recombines TRBV5-1 with TRBJ1-1; 7 nucleotides align to TRBD1. The CDR3 contains 15 residues. CDR1 and CDR2 from the germline V gene are SGHRS and YFSETQ. The ends lost 0 bases at V and 1 base at J; junction bases unmatched: 3. The full variable domain, rest sourced from reference TRBV5-1 and TRBJ1-1, is KAGVTQTPRYLIKTRGQQVTLSCSPISGHRSVSWYQQTPGQGLQFLFEYFSETQRNKGNFPGRFSGRQFSNSRSEMNVSTLELGDSALYLCASSLGGTANTEAFFGQGTRLTVV.

DNA for the CDR3: TGTGCCAGCAGGAAGAGGTTGGTGGCCTACAATGAGCAGTTCTTC. It encodes CASRKRLVAYNEQFF. The chain recombines TRBV6-5 with TRBJ2-1; no clear D gene. The CDR3 extends over 15 amino acids. Trimming took off 6 bases at V and 2 bases at J, with 14 bases between the two ends. Germline values: CDR1 MNHEY, CDR2 SVGAGI.

The chain is built from TRBV24-1 and TRBJ1-5; TRBD1 aligns across 7 bases. The CDR3 runs 17 residues. V lost 4 bases, J lost 0 bases, and 8 bases stayed unmatched. Germline loops: CDR1 KGHDR, CDR2 SFDVKD. CDR3 nucleotide sequence: TGTGCCACCAGTGAGCTGACAGGGATATATAGCAATCAGCCCCAGCATTTT. Encoded protein: CATSELTGIYSNQPQHF.

The J gene is TRBJ1-2, the V gene TRBV4-1, with D maybe TRBD1 (6 bases). The germline V gene encodes CDR1 MGHRA and CDR2 YSYEKL. V dropped 2 bases and J dropped 4 bases, with 14 bases sitting between them. This CDR3 is 15 amino acids long. The CDR3 region is CASSQLTGALYGYTF. In nucleotides, the CDR3 is TGCGCCAGCAGCCAATTGACGGGGGCCCTCTATGGCTACACCTTC.

This chain links TRBV4-1 with TRBJ2-3; no clear D gene. The length of the CDR3 is 15 residues. The V end was cut by 5 bases, the J end by 1 base, with 13 bases between. CDR1 MGHRA and CDR2 YSYEKL come from the germline V gene. CDR3 nucleotide sequence: TGCGCCAGCAGCGGGTTGCAAACTGGCACAGATACGCAGTATTTT. Its translation: CASSGLQTGTDTQYF.

The chain links TRBV18 to TRBJ1-2, with 7 bases fitting TRBD1. Germline values: CDR1 KGHSH, CDR2 LQKENI. J lost 11 bases, V lost 0 bases, and 12 bases had no gene match. The CDR3 loop spans 15 amino acids. The CDR3 bases are TGTGCCAGCTCACCACCGGGCAGGGGGAAACAGTTATACACCTTC. Translation gives CASSPPGRGKQLYTF. Based on the CDR3 plus reference TRBV18 and TRBJ1-2, the full variable domain is NAGVMQNPRHLVRRRGQEARLRCSPMKGHSHVYWYRQLPEEGLKFMVYLQKENIIDESGMPKERFSAEFPKEGPSILRIQQVVRGDSAAYFCASSPPGRGKQLYTFGSGTRLTVV.

The genes are TRBV10-3 and TRBJ2-7; the match to TRBD2 covers 8 bases. Germline values: CDR1 ENHRY, CDR2 SYGVKD. CDR3 length: 14 amino acids. J lost 1 base, V lost 10 bases, and 9 bases had no gene match. The DNA for the CDR3 is TGTGCCACCCGGGTACCGGGGGGGTCCTACGAGCAGTACTTC. It yields the protein CATRVPGGSYEQYF.

V is TRBV7-3 and J is TRBJ1-2; tentative D call: TRBD1 (5 bases). The germline V gene encodes CDR1 SGHTA and CDR2 FQGTGA. Trimming took 2 bases from V and 6 from J, leaving 19 bases between them. The CDR3 is 16 amino acids. The DNA for the CDR3 is TGTGCCAGCAGCTTATGGGGGACGGCCAGGGATCATGGCTACACCTTC. Protein product: CASSLWGTARDHGYTF.

V is TRBV30 and J is TRBJ2-7; D is undetermined. V dropped 3 bases and J dropped 3 bases, with 15 bases sitting between them. CDR3 length: 14 amino acids. CDR1 and CDR2 (germline): GTSNPN, SVGIG (reference sequence). The CDR3 coding sequence is TGTGCCTGGAGAGAGGCTTACAGATACTACGAGCAGTACTTC. Its protein is CAWREAYRYYEQYF.